This record covers a single TCR beta chain. Its antigen is unknown. These data come from a study of OX40 agonist ivuxolimab in advanced cancers. Study background: Males comprised around 78% of the group, whose mean age was about 62 years (range roughly 20 to 85).

Generated by immunoSEQ multiplex PCR, the TCRdb table keeps only in-frame clones and is missing some. Of 29,000 or so clones in the sample, around 90% were seen once. V was clipped by 5 bases and J by 5 bases; unmatched bases: 9. CDR1 is SGHNT and CDR2 is YYREEE in the germline V gene (reference sequence). This CDR3 has 14 amino acids. Whole-study findings and limits: Relatively little clonal expansion, among the lowest observed, appeared in partial responders at 0.1-3.0 mg/kg. CD4+ T cells averaged fewer expanded clones than CD8+ T cells. CD4+ and CD8+ blood T cells expanded clonally by week 6 at 0.1 to 3.0 mg/kg.

This receptor was identified in an adult with an advanced solid tumor such as melanoma, head and neck, liver or kidney cancer. The V gene is TRBV5-4, the J gene TRBJ1-2, with TRBD1 identical over 7 bases. Specimen: CD4+ or CD8+ T cells sorted from blood, collected in a trial of the OX40 agonist ivuxolimab. This CDR3 reads CASSSDRVGYGYTF. The CDR3 DNA sequence: TGTGCCAGCAGTTCCGACAGGGTGGGGTATGGCTACACCTTC.